This T cell receptor (beta chain) came from a study of cytomegalovirus exposure and HLA in healthy donors. Study results and caveats: Highly shared variants forming one cluster were likely a sequencing artifact. It was fewer than 200 TCR beta chains that were listed as cytomegalovirus-associated.

The PCR made use of 60 Vbeta and 13 Jbeta primers. Profiling relied on immunoSEQ multiplex PCR, and the TCRdb table lists in-frame clones only, not all of them. The sample yields more than 150,000 clones, 70% to 90% seen once. With respect to this clone: Antigen: not known.

Input material: PBMCs. The source is a woman under 30 in good health and CMV-seronegative.

CDR3 residues: CPRVRPEHGELFF. The CDR3 region has the DNA TGTCCCCGGGTACGCCCTGAACACGGGGAGCTGTTTTTT. The chain carries TRBV19 and TRBJ2-2, with unresolved D. The length of the CDR3 is 13 residues. Germline V gene lookup returns CDR1 LNHDA and CDR2 SQIVND (reference sequence).